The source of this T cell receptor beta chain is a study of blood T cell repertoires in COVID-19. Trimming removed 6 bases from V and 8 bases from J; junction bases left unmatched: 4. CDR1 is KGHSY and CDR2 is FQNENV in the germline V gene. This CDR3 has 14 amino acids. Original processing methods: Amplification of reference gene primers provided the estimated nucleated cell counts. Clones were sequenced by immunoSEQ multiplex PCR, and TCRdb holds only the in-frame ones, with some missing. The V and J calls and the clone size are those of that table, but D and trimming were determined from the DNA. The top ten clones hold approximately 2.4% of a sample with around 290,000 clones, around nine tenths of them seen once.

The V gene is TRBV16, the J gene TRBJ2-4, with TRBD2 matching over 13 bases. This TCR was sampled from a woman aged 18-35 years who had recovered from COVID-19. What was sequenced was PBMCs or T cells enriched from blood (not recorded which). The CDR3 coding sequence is TGTGCCAGCAGACTAGGACTAGCGGGGGACATTCAGTACTTC. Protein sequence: CASRLGLAGDIQYF.